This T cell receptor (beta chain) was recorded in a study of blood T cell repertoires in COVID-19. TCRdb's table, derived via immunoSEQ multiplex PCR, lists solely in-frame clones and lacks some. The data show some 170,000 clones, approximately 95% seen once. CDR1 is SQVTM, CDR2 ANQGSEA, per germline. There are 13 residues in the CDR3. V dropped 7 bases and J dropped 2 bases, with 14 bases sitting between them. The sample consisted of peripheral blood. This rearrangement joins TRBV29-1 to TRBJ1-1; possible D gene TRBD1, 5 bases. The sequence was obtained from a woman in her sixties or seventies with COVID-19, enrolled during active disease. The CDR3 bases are TGCAGCGCAAACGGCCAGGGAAACACTGAAGCTTTCTTT. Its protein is CSANGQGNTEAFF.